This record covers a single TCR beta chain. How the authors handled the data: Nucleated cell counts were estimated from reference gene primer amplification. The assay was immunoSEQ multiplex PCR, and TCRdb's table has in-frame clones only and misses some. That table furnishes V, J and clone size, whereas the DNA furnished D and trimming. The data show tens of thousands of clones, around 93% seen once. This specimen belongs to a study of blood T cell repertoires in COVID-19. Overall study context: There were acute and convalescent COVID-19 samples, and they came from the United States, Italy and Spain. T cells, B-cell-depleted T cells, or PBMCs supplied cDNA or gDNA.

CDR1 and CDR2 (germline): SGHTA, FQGNSA. V gave up 1 base and J gave up 11 bases, with 11 bases separating them. CDR3 length: 12 residues. The specimen was peripheral blood. The receptor was derived from a human donor with active COVID-19. The donor label of this sample is uncertain. The rearrangement uses TRBV7-2 and TRBJ1-1; D gene unclear. The CDR3: CASSLVGSEAFF. The CDR3 DNA reads as TGTGCCAGCAGCTTAGTTGGGAGTGAGGCTTTCTTT.